Shown below are 18 T cell receptor beta chains from a single sample sequenced in a study of post-analysis software for immune sequencing data. Study-wide points: In patients, TRBV5-6, TRBV5-1 and TRBV20-1 belonged to roughly five TRBV segments found more frequently than in controls.

These TCRs' antigens remain unknown. Tagging with unique molecular identifiers was a feature of the TCR beta cDNA libraries. TCRdb used MiXCR to reprocess the PCR reads, holding one entry per CDR3 protein. Here the sample spans over 250,000 distinct CDR3 sequences, just over 35% being singletons. Sequencing was performed on blood. These receptors were collected from a girl aged 5 to 17 with multiple sclerosis.

This clonotype was recorded a few times. One base away lies a much larger clone, so this may be a sequencing read error. The rearrangement links TRBV6-4 to TRBJ2-1; D is undetermined. CDR1 is MRHNA, CDR2 SNTAGT, per germline. The CDR3 is 12 amino acids. CDR3 residues: CTSSDPTRGQFF. The CDR3 DNA reads as TGTACCAGCAGTGACCCGACAAGAGGGCAGTTCTTC.

V is TRBV6-1 and J is TRBJ1-1; the D is unclear. CDR1 is MNHNS and CDR2 is SASEGT in the germline V gene. This CDR3 spans 16 amino acids. V was cut by 4 bases and J by 0 bases, with 15 bases left in between. The CDR3 coding sequence is TGTGCCAGCAGTGCATACGGACGGACGATGAACACTGAAGCTTTCTTT. Encoded protein: CASSAYGRTMNTEAFF.

In this sample, this clonotype turned up a few times. A much larger clone differs by one base, so this may be a read error. This chain connects TRBV6-1 to TRBJ2-1, with D tentatively TRBD1 or TRBD2 (5 bases each). The CDR3 runs to 15 residues. The V gene lost 3 bases and the J gene lost 10 bases, with 19 bases spanning the gap. Germline assignment: CDR1 MNHNS and CDR2 SASEGT. The CDR3 reads CASSESPGSSYEQFF. The DNA for the CDR3 is TGTGCCAGCAGTGAGAGCCCAGGGAGCTCCTACGAGCAGTTCTTC.

This clonotype was picked up many times. The gene calls are TRBV10-3 and TRBJ2-1, with no clear D. CDR1 ENHRY and CDR2 SYGVKD come from the germline V gene. CDR3 length: 15 amino acids. Trimming left V 5 bases short and J 0 bases short, with 11 bases between. CDR3 sequence (DNA): TGTGCCATCAGTCTCCAAGGCAGCTCCTACAATGAGCAGTTCTTC. Translation: CAISLQGSSYNEQFF.

This clonotype was counted at least ten times. This chain joins TRBV6-2 or TRBV6-3 and TRBJ1-1; D remains unclear. Looked up from germline, CDR1 is MNHEY and CDR2 is SVGEGT. The CDR3 covers 14 residues. Trimming took 0 bases from V and 4 from J, leaving 9 bases between them. CDR3 protein: CASSYSIEGTEAFF. The CDR3 region has the DNA TGTGCCAGCAGTTACTCGATAGAGGGCACTGAAGCTTTCTTT.

The rearrangement links TRBV12-3 or TRBV12-4 to TRBJ2-3; 14 bases align to TRBD2. This CDR3 has 16 amino acids. CDR3 loop: CALRGLAGGPPDTQYF. CDR3 bases: TGTGCTCTCAGAGGACTAGCGGGGGGCCCGCCGGATACGCAGTATTTT.

In its sample, this clonotype was seen a few times. Germline and junction disagree at one end, which may indicate a read error. The chain carries TRBV12-3 or TRBV12-4 and TRBJ2-3; 9 nucleotides match TRBD1. The CDR3 runs to 16 residues. The DNA of the CDR3 is TGTGCCAGCAGTTACAGACAGGGGGTAGGCACAGATACGGAGTATTTT. Translated, it gives CASSYRQGVGTDTEYF.

This clonotype was detected only a few times. V usage is TRBV7-9 and J usage is TRBJ2-5, with 10 bases that match TRBD2. Unmatched junction bases numbered 4, after V lost 0 bases and J lost 0 bases. Looked up from germline, CDR1 is SEHNR and CDR2 is FQNEAQ (reference sequence). The length of the CDR3 is 17 residues. CDR3 protein: CASSLALSGGDQETQYF. The CDR3 region has the DNA TGTGCCAGCAGCTTAGCTCTGAGCGGGGGGGACCAAGAGACCCAGTACTTC.

This clonotype has just a few counts. This CDR3 is CSAGRTNTGELFF. For the CDR3, the DNA is TGCAGCGCCGGACGGACGAACACCGGGGAGCTGTTTTTT. This chain joins TRBV29-1 and TRBJ2-2, with D hard to call. Trimming pared 7 bases from V and 0 bases from J, leaving 9 bases between. This CDR3 contains 13 residues. Germline loops: CDR1 SQVTM, CDR2 ANQGSEA.

This chain connects TRBV7-2 to TRBJ2-1, with 8 bases aligning to TRBD2. The CDR3 is 15 amino acids. Germline V lookup: CDR1 SGHTA, CDR2 FQGNSA. V lost 6 bases and J lost 6; bases outside the gene matches: 10. CDR3 loop: CASSPGGPRGNEQFF. The DNA of the CDR3 is TGTGCCAGCAGTCCGGGGGGGCCCCGGGGCAATGAGCAGTTCTTC.

About this clonotype itself: Sequence at one end of the junction differs from germline and may be a read error. The CDR3 here is CASWDRTSAYNKQFF. Here the CDR3 DNA reads TGTGCCAGCTGGGATAGGACTAGCGCCTACAATAAGCAGTTCTTC. This chain links TRBV12-3 or TRBV12-4 with TRBJ2-1; 9 bases are a match to TRBD2. This CDR3 spans 15 amino acids.

On this clonotype itself: A read error may be the cause here, since a much bigger clone is one base away. The V call is TRBV7-9, the J call TRBJ1-4, with D perhaps TRBD1 (6 bases). This CDR3 region has 15 residues. Germline loops: CDR1 SEHNR, CDR2 FQNEAQ (reference sequence). CDR3 protein: CASSSTRGIGERLFF. CDR3 nucleotides: TGTGCCAGCAGCTCCACCAGGGGAATTGGGGAAAGACTGTTTTTT.

In regard to this clonotype: This may come from a read error, since a much larger clone is one base off. The gene calls are TRBV5-1 and TRBJ2-7, with D tentatively TRBD2 (7 bases). Germline CDR1 is SGHRS and CDR2 is YFSETQ. This CDR3 spans 13 amino acids. Trimming stripped 4 bases from V and 6 bases from J, with 14 bases between. This CDR3 reads CASSGAGEGEQYF. The CDR3 coding sequence is TGCGCCAGCAGCGGGGCAGGGGAGGGCGAGCAGTACTTC.

The V gene is TRBV14, the J gene TRBJ2-2, with D perhaps TRBD2 (5 bases). The V gene's germline CDR1 is SGHDN and CDR2 FVKESK. The V end was cut by 4 bases, the J end by 4 bases, with 22 bases between. The CDR3 length is 18 residues. The CDR3 loop is CASSLAWGDPPGTGELFF. Written as DNA, the CDR3 is TGTGCCAGCAGCCTGGCCTGGGGAGACCCACCGGGCACCGGGGAGCTGTTTTTT.

In this sample, this clonotype turned up many times. The V gene is TRBV20-1, the J gene TRBJ2-3; D possibly matches TRBD1 or TRBD2 (5 bases each). The CDR3 length is 13 residues. Germline V lookup: CDR1 DFQATT, CDR2 SNEGSKA (reference sequence). V lost 3 bases to trimming and J lost 2 bases, with 9 bases between them. For the CDR3, the DNA is TGCAGTGCTAGCCGGGACGCCACAGATACGCAGTATTTT. Translating gives CSASRDATDTQYF.

The chain combines TRBV24-1 with TRBJ1-2; 7 bases are shared with TRBD1. The CDR3 consists of 16 residues. Unmatched junction bases numbered 8, after V lost 3 bases and J lost 2 bases. Looked up from germline, CDR1 is KGHDR and CDR2 is SFDVKD. The CDR3 DNA reads TGTGCCACCAGTGATAGCAGGGGGTGGGGGAACTATGGCTACACCTTC. Protein product: CATSDSRGWGNYGYTF.

The sample holds a few counts of this clonotype. The V and J genes are TRBV12-3 or TRBV12-4 and TRBJ1-5, with 9 nucleotides matching TRBD1. The CDR3 covers 15 residues. The J segment lost 6 bases and the V segment lost 5 bases, leaving 8 bases of the junction unmatched. DNA of the CDR3: TGTGCCAGCAGTGGGGGACAGGGCGGTGGTCAGCCCCAGCATTTT. Amino acids: CASSGGQGGGQPQHF.

This clonotype has more than one count but fewer than ten. The chain is built from TRBV3-1 and TRBJ1-1; tentative D call: TRBD1 (5 bases). The CDR3 runs 14 residues. CDR1 LGHDT and CDR2 YNNKEL come from the germline V gene (reference sequence). V lost 1 base and J lost 2, with 8 bases in between. The CDR3 DNA reads as TGTGCCAGCAGCCAAGGACAGATAAACACTGAAGCTTTCTTT. It yields the protein CASSQGQINTEAFF.